The following is a TCR beta chain sequence with its context. The record originates from a study of cytomegalovirus exposure and HLA in healthy donors. The PCR contained 60 Vbeta and 13 Jbeta primers. The protocol was immunoSEQ multiplex PCR, while the TCRdb copy is restricted to in-frame clones and leaves out a portion. The table shows approximately 160,000 clones, with around 68% occurring only once. The CDR3 extends over 14 amino acids. Germline CDR1 and CDR2: SNHLY and FYNNEI. Trimming cost V 4 bases and J 7 bases; bases outside gene matches: 3. This sequence joins TRBV2 and TRBJ2-5; 13 bases agree with TRBD2. Sequenced material: PBMCs. The source of this sequence is a woman between 40 and 55 years old in good health and CMV-seropositive. The CDR3 nucleotides are TGTGCCAGCAGTGGGACTAGCGGGAGAGGGACCCAGTACTTC. As protein: CASSGTSGRGTQYF.